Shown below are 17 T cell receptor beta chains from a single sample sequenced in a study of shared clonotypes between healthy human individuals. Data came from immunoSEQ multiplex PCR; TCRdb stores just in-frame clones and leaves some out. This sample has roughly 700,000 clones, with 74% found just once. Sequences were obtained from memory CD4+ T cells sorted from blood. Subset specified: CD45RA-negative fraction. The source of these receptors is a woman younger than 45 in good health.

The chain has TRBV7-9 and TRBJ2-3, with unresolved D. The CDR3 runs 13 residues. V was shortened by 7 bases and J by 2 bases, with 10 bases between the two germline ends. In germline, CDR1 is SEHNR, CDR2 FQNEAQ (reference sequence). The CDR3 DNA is TGTGCCAGCACCGTGGGGAACACAGATACGCAGTATTTT. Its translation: CASTVGNTDTQYF.

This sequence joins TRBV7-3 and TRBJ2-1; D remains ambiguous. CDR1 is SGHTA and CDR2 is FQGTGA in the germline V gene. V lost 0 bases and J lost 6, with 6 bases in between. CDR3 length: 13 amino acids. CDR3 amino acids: CASSLTPTNEQFF. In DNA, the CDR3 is TGTGCCAGCAGCTTAACACCTACCAATGAGCAGTTCTTC. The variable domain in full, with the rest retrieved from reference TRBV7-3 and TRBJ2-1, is GAGVSQTPSNKVTEKGKYVELRCDPISGHTALYWYRQSLGQGPEFLIYFQGTGAADDSGLPNDRFFAVRPEGSVSTLKIQRTERGDSAVYLCASSLTPTNEQFFGPGTRLTVL.

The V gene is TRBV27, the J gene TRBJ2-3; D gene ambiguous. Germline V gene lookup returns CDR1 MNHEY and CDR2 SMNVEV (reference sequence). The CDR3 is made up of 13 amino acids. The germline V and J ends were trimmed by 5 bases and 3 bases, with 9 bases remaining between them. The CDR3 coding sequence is TGTGCCAGCAGTCCGCAAAGGACAGATACGCAGTATTTT. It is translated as CASSPQRTDTQYF.

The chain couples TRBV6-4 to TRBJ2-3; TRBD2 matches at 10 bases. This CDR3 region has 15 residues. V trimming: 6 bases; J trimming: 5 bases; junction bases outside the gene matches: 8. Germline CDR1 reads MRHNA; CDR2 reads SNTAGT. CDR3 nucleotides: TGTGCCAGCAGCCCTGGTCTAGCGGGGGTAGATACGCAGTATTTT. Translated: CASSPGLAGVDTQYF.

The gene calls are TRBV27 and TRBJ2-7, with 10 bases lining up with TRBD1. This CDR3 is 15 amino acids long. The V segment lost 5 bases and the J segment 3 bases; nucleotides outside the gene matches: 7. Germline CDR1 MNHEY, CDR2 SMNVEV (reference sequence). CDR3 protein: CASSTRTGGIYEQYF. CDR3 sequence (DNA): TGTGCCAGCAGTACCCGGACAGGGGGAATCTACGAGCAGTACTTC.

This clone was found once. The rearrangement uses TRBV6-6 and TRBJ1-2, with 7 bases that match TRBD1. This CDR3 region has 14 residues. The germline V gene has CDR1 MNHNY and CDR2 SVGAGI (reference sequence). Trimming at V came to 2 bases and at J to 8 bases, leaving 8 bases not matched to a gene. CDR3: CASSYPGTAGGYTF. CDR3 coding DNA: TGTGCCAGCAGTTACCCCGGGACAGCCGGAGGCTACACCTTC.

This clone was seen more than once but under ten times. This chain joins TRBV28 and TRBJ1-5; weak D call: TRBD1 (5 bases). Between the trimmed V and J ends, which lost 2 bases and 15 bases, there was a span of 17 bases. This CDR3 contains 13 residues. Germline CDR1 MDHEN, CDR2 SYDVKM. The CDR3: CASSLGFGGGRHF. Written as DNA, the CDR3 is TGTGCCAGCAGTTTAGGCTTTGGCGGGGGGAGGCATTTT.

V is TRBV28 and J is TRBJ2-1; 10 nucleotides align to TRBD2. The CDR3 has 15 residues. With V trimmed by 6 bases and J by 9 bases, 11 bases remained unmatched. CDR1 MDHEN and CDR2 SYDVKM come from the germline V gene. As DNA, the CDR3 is TGTGCCAGCAGCCCGGGGGCTAGCGGGAGCGCTGAGCAGTTCTTC. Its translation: CASSPGASGSAEQFF.

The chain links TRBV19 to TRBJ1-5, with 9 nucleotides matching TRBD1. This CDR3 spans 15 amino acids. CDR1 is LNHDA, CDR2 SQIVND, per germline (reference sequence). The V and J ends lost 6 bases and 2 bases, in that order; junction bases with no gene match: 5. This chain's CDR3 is CASRTTGGRNQPQHF. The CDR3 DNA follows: TGTGCCAGTAGGACAACAGGGGGCCGCAATCAGCCCCAGCATTTT.

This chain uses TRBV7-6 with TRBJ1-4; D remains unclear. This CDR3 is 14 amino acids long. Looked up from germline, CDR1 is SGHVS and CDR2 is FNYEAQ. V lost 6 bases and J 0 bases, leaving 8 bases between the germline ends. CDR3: CASRPGTTNEKLFF. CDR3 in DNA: TGTGCCAGCAGGCCCGGGACAACTAATGAAAAACTGTTTTTT.

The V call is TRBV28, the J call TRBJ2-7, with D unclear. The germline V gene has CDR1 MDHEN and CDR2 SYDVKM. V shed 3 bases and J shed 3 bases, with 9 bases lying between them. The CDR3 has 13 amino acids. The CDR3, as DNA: TGTGCCAGCAGTTTTTCCTGGGTCTACGAGCAGTACTTC. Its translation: CASSFSWVYEQYF.

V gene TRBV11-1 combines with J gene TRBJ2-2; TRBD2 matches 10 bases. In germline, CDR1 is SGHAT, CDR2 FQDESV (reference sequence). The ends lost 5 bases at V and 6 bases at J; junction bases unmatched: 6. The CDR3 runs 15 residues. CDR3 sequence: CASSVRTSGSGELFF. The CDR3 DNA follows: TGTGCCAGCAGCGTCCGGACTAGCGGTTCCGGGGAGCTGTTTTTT.

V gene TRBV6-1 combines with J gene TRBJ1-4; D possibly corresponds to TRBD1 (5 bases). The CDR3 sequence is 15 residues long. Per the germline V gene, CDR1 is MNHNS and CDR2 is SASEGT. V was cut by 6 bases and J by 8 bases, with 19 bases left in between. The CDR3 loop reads CASRLAGGTGEKLFF. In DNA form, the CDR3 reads TGTGCCAGCAGGCTAGCGGGAGGGACTGGCGAAAAACTGTTTTTT.

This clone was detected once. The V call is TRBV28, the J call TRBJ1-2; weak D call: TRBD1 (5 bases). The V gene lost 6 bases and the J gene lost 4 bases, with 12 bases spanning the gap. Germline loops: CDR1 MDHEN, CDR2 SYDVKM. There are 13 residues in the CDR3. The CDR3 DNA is TGTGCCAGCAGCCCCGGGGGAATCTATGGCTACACCTTC. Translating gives CASSPGGIYGYTF.

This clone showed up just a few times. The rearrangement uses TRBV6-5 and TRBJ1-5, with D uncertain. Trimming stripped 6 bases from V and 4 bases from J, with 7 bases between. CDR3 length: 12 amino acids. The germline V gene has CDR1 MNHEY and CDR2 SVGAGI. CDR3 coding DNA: TGTGCCAGCAGGACCGAAAATCAGCCCCAGCATTTT. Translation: CASRTENQPQHF.

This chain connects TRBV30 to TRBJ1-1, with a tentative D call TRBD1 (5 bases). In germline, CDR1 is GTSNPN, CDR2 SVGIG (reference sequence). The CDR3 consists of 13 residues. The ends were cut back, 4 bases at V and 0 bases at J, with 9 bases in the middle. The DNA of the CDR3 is TGTGCCTGGACTCAGGGACTGAACACTGAAGCTTTCTTT. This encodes CAWTQGLNTEAFF. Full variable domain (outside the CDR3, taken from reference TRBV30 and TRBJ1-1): SQTIHQWPATLVQPVGSPLSLECTVEGTSNPNLYWYRQAAGRGLQLLFYSVGIGQISSEVPQNLSASRPQDRQFILSSKKLLLSDSGFYLCAWTQGLNTEAFFGQGTRLTVV.

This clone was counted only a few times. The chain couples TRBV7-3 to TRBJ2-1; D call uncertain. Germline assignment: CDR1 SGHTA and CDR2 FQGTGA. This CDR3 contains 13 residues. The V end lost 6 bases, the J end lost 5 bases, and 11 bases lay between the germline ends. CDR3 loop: CASSLGRDNEQFF. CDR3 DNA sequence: TGTGCCAGCAGTCTTGGACGAGACAATGAGCAGTTCTTC.